This T cell receptor beta chain was sequenced in a study of blood T cells in healthy people across ages. Every donor gave 9 to 10 milliliters of peripheral blood. A second roughly 7 to 12 cycle PCR used barcoded and J-beta primers. Each of the samples gave a minimum of 2.5 million paired-end reads that contained CDR3. TCRdb reanalysed the 5' RACE reads using MiXCR and keeps one entry per CDR3 protein. The sample holds 1,500,000 or so distinct CDR3 sequences; 40% to 45% are singletons and the top ten take about 4.1%. Remarks on this clonotype: What it binds is not known.

Broader study findings: Donor CMV status was unknown, possibly confounding expanded clonotype changes. Leaving the PBMCs unsorted stopped any conclusive comparison of naive versus antigen-experienced cells.

The sample was blood. This clonotype was sampled from a woman aged 18-35 years in good health.

CDR3 DNA sequence: TGTGCCAGCAGCATGACAGGGATGCGGACTGAAGCTTTCTTT. Its protein is CASSMTGMRTEAFF. The chain joins TRBV5-6 to TRBJ1-1; 7 nucleotides line up with TRBD1. Germline trimming cut 4 bases from V and 5 bases from J; bases unmatched to any gene: 8. This CDR3 is built from 14 residues. Germline CDR1 SGHDT, CDR2 YYEEEE.